This T cell receptor (beta chain) was identified in a study of tumor-infiltrating lymphocytes in localized non-small cell lung cancer. Study outcomes and limitations: Different pieces of the same tissue went to different assays, confounding technical variation with intratumor heterogeneity. Only some patients had TCR sequencing, depending on available tissue.

Note on this clone: The antigen remains undetermined.

The table came from immunoSEQ multiplex PCR; TCRdb's copy has only in-frame clones and leaves some out. This sample has some 11,000 clones, with approximately 70% found just once. The CDR3 has 14 residues. CDR1 is SGHRS and CDR2 is YFSETQ in the germline V gene. The V gene lost 1 base and the J gene lost 6 bases, with 12 bases spanning the gap. The rearrangement links TRBV5-1 to TRBJ2-3, with D tentatively TRBD1 (5 bases). Sequencing input: uninvolved lung tissue not adjacent to the tumor. The origin of this receptor is a human donor with non-small cell lung cancer. The CDR3 protein is CASSLSGADDTQYF. CDR3 sequence (DNA): TGCGCCAGCAGCTTGTCTGGGGCCGACGATACGCAGTATTTT.